The clone carrying this TCR beta chain was picked up a small number of times. The antigen is not known. 5'RACE with constant-segment primers built TCRalpha and TCRbeta cDNA libraries with UMIs. From the 5' RACE reads, TCRdb called clonotypes with MiXCR, one entry per CDR3 protein. The repertoire has hundreds of thousands of distinct CDR3 sequences, about 23% of them found once; the top ten carry around 12%. Germline CDR1 SGHDN, CDR2 FVKESK. The CDR3 is made up of 17 amino acids. J gave up 3 bases and V 3 bases, and 10 bases lay outside the gene matches. The data were taken from a study of T-cell memory formation after mild COVID-19. The study, taken as a whole, reports: Among clones contracting day 15 to 85, CD4/CD8 was balanced, whereas later expanders leaned CD4+.

The sample taken for sequencing was PBMCs or a T cell subset sorted from them (not recorded which). This clonotype originated in an adult woman who had mild COVID-19 (a few samples of this study predate the infection). Cell type and time point are not known. The chain employs TRBV14 and TRBJ2-4; 8 bases line up with TRBD1. CDR3 in DNA: TGTGCCAGCAGCCACGGACAGGGCTTTCGTGTCAAAAACATTCAGTACTTC. This gives the protein CASSHGQGFRVKNIQYF.